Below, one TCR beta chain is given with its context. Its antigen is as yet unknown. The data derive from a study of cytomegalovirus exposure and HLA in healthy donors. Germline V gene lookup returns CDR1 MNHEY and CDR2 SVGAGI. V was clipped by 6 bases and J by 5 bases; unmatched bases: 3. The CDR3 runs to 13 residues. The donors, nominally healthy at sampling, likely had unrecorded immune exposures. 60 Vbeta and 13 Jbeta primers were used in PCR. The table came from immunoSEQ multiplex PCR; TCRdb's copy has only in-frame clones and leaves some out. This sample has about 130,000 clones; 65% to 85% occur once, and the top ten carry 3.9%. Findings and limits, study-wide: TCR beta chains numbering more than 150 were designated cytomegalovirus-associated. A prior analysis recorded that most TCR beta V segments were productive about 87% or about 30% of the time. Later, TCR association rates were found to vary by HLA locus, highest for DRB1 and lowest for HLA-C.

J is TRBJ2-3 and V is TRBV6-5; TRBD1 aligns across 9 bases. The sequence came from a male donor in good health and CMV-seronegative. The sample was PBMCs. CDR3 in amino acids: CASRDRGKDTQYF. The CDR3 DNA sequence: TGTGCCAGCAGGGACAGGGGAAAAGATACGCAGTATTTT.